This entry lists 3 T cell receptor beta chains sequenced from one sample in a study of cytomegalovirus exposure and HLA in healthy donors. Vbeta (60) and Jbeta (13) primers were used in the PCR. The table came from immunoSEQ multiplex PCR; TCRdb's copy has only in-frame clones and leaves some out. The repertoire holds around 140,000 clones, with around 80% as singletons. Sequencing input: PBMCs. Every receptor here comes from a man between 35 and 55 years old in good health and CMV-seronegative.

Details on this clone: This sample also contains other DNA sequences that code for the same CDR3. The gene calls are TRBV29-1 and TRBJ2-3; 12 bases line up with TRBD2. With 3 bases clipped from V and 5 bases from J, the junction kept 9 bases outside the gene matches. Germline V lookup: CDR1 SQVTM, CDR2 ANQGSEA. The CDR3 contains 16 residues. CDR3: CSVELPSGGAIDTQYF. The CDR3 DNA sequence: TGCAGCGTTGAGCTCCCTAGCGGGGGGGCCATAGATACGCAGTATTTT.

The CDR3, as DNA: TGCGCCAGCAGCGGAACCGGGACAGCCTCATACGAGCAGTACTTC. Translating it yields CASSGTGTASYEQYF. V gene TRBV5-1 combines with J gene TRBJ2-7; 7 nucleotides agree with TRBD1. The CDR3 runs 15 residues. Unmatched junction bases numbered 11, after V lost 4 bases and J lost 4 bases. Germline CDR1 SGHRS, CDR2 YFSETQ.

This chain joins TRBV7-2 and TRBJ2-3, with D unresolved. CDR3 length: 13 amino acids. Trimming cost V 1 base and J 4 bases, with 6 bases left between them. The germline CDR1 and CDR2 sequences are SGHTA and FQGNSA. CDR3 residues: CASSLDSSDTQYF. CDR3 nucleotides: TGTGCCAGCAGCTTAGATAGCTCAGATACGCAGTATTTT.